This T cell receptor (beta chain) was sequenced in a study of metastatic and nonmetastatic thyroid tumors. Study-level results: Reported TCR beta diversity, measured in blood and tumor, was significantly higher for malignant thyroid tumors than for benign nodules.

Each patient went into thyroid surgery without having received any treatment. In its sample, this clone was seen many times. What it binds is unknown. TCRdb redid the clone calls on the PCR reads using MiXCR. The sample includes more than 20,000 clones, approximately 12% of them seen just once. V dropped 4 bases and J dropped 9 bases, with 16 bases sitting between them. CDR1 SGHVS and CDR2 FNYEAQ come from the germline V gene. The CDR3 is 13 amino acids. The sample consisted of blood. This sequence was found in a female donor with papillary thyroid cancer or a benign thyroid nodule (not recorded which). Some clones in this sample may be carry-over from other donors' samples. The chain combines TRBV7-6 with TRBJ2-7; D unclear. CDR3 residues: CASSSTSRTGQYF. CDR3 bases: TGTGCCAGCAGCTCCACGTCCAGGACGGGGCAGTACTTC. Full variable domain (missing parts from reference TRBV7-6 and TRBJ2-7): GAGVSQSPRYKVTKRGQDVALRCDPISGHVSLYWYRQALGQGPEFLTYFNYEAQQDKSGLPNDRFSAERPEGSISTLTIQRTEQRDSAMYRCASSSTSRTGQYFGPGTRLTVT.